This T cell receptor (beta chain) was documented in a study of CD8 T cells in ankylosing spondylitis. Study-wide results and limits: A TCR beta motif of 8 or 9 highly homologous variants appeared characteristic of ankylosing spondylitis blood. With a CD8+ phenotype, disease-linked clones were relatively rare in peripheral blood.

Concerning this clonotype: Its antigen is not known.

TCR beta libraries were made by quantitative 5'-RACE with molecular barcodes. A single record per CDR3 protein comes from TCRdb applying MiXCR to the 5' RACE reads. The table records 250,000 to 300,000 distinct CDR3 sequences, 20% of them present only once. Sequenced: blood, either unsorted or a sorted T cell fraction (not recorded which). This TCR was recovered from a male donor with ankylosing spondylitis or in good health (not recorded which).

CDR3 in DNA: TGTGCCAGCAGCTTATCGGTCGATCAGCCCCAGCATTTT. Amino acid sequence: CASSLSVDQPQHF. The chain joins TRBV7-8 to TRBJ1-5; D unresolved. Germline CDR1 is SGHVS and CDR2 is FQNEAQ. This CDR3 contains 13 residues. Between the trimmed V and J ends, which lost 2 bases and 5 bases, there was a span of 7 bases.